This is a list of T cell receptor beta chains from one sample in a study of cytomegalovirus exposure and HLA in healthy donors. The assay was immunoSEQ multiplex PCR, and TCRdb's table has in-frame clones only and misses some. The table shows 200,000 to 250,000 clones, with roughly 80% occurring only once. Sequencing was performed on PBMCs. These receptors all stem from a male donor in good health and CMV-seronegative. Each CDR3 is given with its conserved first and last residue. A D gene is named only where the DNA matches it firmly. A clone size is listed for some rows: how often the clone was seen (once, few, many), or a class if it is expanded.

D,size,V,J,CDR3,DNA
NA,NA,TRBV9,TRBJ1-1,CASSVEEGKAFF,TGTGCCAGCAGCGTAGAGGAGGGAAAGGCTTTCTTT
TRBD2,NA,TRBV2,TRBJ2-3,CASTRRGFTNTQYF,TGTGCCAGCACCAGGCGGGGGTTCACAAATACGCAGTATTTT
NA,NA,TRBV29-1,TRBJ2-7,CSVRLNSYEQYF,TGCAGCGTTCGACTCAATTCCTACGAGCAGTACTTC
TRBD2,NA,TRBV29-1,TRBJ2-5,CSVDLGLAGETQYF,TGCAGCGTGGACTTGGGACTAGCGGGAGAGACCCAGTACTTC
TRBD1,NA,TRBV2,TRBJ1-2,CATNRGSSNYGYTF,TGTGCCACTAACAGGGGAAGCTCTAACTATGGCTACACCTTC
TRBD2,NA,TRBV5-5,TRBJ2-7,CASSLALAGGYEQYF,TGTGCCAGCAGCTTGGCGCTAGCGGGAGGCTACGAGCAGTACTTC
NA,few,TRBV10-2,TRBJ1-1,CASSEYQGMNTEAFF,TGCGCCAGCAGTGAGTATCAGGGGATGAACACTGAAGCTTTCTTT
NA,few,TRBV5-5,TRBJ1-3,CASRGGPSSGNTIYF,TGTGCCAGCAGGGGAGGACCGAGCTCTGGAAACACCATATATTTT
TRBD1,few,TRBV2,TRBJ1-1,CASRYDRVGTEAFF,TGTGCCAGCAGGTACGACAGGGTTGGCACTGAAGCTTTCTTT
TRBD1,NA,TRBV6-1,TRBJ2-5,CASRDGQVTGETQYF,TGTGCCAGCAGAGATGGACAGGTTACGGGAGAGACCCAGTACTTC
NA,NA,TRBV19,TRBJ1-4,CASSVETGSNEKLFF,TGTGCCAGTAGTGTGGAGACAGGTTCAAATGAAAAACTGTTTTTT
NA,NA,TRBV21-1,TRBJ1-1,CASSKTGTGPTRRTEAFF,TGTGCCAGCAGCAAGACCGGGACAGGGCCTACGAGGCGCACTGAAGCTTTCTTT
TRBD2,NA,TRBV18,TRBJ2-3,CASSRTWGGRTDTQYF,TGTGCCAGCTCCCGCACATGGGGGGGGAGAACAGATACGCAGTATTTT
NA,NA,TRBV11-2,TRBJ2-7,CASSFSQSYEQYF,TGTGCCAGCAGCTTTAGCCAAAGCTACGAGCAGTACTTC
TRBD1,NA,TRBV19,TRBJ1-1,CASSLDRGRDTEAFF,TGTGCCAGTAGTCTCGACAGGGGCAGGGACACTGAAGCTTTCTTT
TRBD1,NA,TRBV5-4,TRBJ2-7,CASRATGVHEQYF,TGTGCCAGCAGAGCGACAGGGGTCCACGAGCAGTACTTC
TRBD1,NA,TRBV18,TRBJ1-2,CASSPGTGAPTNYGYTF,TGTGCCAGCTCACCAGGGACAGGGGCCCCTACTAACTATGGCTACACCTTC
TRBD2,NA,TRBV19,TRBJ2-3,CASTIPGRAPYTQYF,TGTGCCAGTACCATCCCCGGGAGGGCCCCGTATACGCAGTATTTT
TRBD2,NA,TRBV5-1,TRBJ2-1,CASSPLRAGEVYNEQFF,TGCGCCAGCAGCCCTCTCCGAGCGGGAGAAGTCTACAATGAGCAGTTCTTC
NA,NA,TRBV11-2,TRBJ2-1,CASSLEGGVNEQFF,TGTGCCAGCAGCTTAGAGGGCGGGGTCAATGAGCAGTTCTTC
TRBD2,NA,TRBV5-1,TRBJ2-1,CASSSGTSGFNEQFF,TGCGCCAGCAGCTCCGGGACTAGCGGGTTCAATGAGCAGTTCTTC
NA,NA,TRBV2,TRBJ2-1,CASSENDPGLSEQFF,TGTGCCAGCAGTGAGAACGATCCGGGACTTTCTGAGCAGTTCTTC
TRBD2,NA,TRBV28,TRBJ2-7,CASSFVAGGYEQYF,TGTGCCAGCAGTTTTGTAGCGGGGGGGTACGAGCAGTACTTC
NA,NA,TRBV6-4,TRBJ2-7,CAREERTASYEQYF,TGTGCCAGGGAGGAGCGCACGGCCTCCTACGAGCAGTACTTC
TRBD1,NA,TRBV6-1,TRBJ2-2,CASRGTGNTGELFF,TGTGCCAGCAGAGGGACAGGGAACACCGGGGAGCTGTTTTTT
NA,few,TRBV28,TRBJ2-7,CASSRQGGGSYEQYF,TGTGCCAGCAGTCGACAGGGTGGGGGGTCCTACGAGCAGTACTTC
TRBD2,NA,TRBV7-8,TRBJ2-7,CASSLAHSGRTGEQYF,TGTGCCAGCAGCTTAGCGCATAGCGGGAGGACAGGCGAGCAGTACTTC
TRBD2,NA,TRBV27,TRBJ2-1,CASSFTGTSGRAAYNEQFF,TGTGCCAGCAGTTTTACCGGGACTAGCGGGAGGGCCGCCTACAATGAGCAGTTCTTC
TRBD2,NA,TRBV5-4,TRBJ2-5,CASSLVKLAGIRETQYF,TGTGCCAGCAGCTTGGTCAAACTAGCGGGAATAAGAGAGACCCAGTACTTC
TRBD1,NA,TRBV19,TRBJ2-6,CASSRDRGLTGANVLTF,TGTGCCAGTAGTAGGGACAGGGGACTCACTGGGGCCAACGTCCTGACTTTC
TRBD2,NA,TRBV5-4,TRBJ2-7,CASSVRGGSYEQYF,TGTGCCAGCAGCGTCCGCGGGGGCTCCTACGAGCAGTACTTC
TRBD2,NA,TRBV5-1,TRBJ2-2,CASSSRRGQAGDKAGELFF,TGCGCCAGCAGCTCTCGAAGGGGCCAAGCGGGAGATAAGGCCGGGGAGCTGTTTTTT
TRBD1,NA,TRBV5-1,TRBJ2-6,CASSAKGQGLGSGANVLTF,TGCGCCAGCAGCGCTAAAGGACAGGGTTTGGGCTCTGGGGCCAACGTCCTGACTTTC
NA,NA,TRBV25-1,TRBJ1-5,CASSDQGSNQPQHF,TGTGCCAGCAGTGACCAGGGTAGCAATCAGCCCCAGCATTTT
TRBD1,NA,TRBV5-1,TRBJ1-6,CASSPGQNYNSPLHF,TGCGCCAGCAGCCCGGGACAGAACTATAATTCACCCCTCCACTTT
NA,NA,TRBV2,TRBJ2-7,CASSDLREKQYF,TGTGCCAGCAGTGACCTCCGGGAGAAGCAGTACTTC
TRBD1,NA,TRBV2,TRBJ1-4,CASRRQGATNEKLFF,TGTGCCAGCAGACGCCAGGGGGCAACTAATGAAAAACTGTTTTTT
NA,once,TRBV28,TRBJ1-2,CASSLNPPTENGYGYTF,TGTGCCAGCAGTTTAAACCCGCCGACAGAAAATGGCTATGGCTACACCTTC
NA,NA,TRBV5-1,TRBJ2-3,CASSLTVRFDTQYF,TGCGCCAGCAGCTTAACAGTACGCTTCGATACGCAGTATTTT
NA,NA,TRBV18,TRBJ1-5,CASSLTDGGFRHF,TGTGCCAGCTCACTTACGGACGGAGGTTTCCGGCATTTT
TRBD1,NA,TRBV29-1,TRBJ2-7,CSVEDRDRGLPYEQYF,TGCAGCGTTGAAGACCGCGACAGGGGGCTACCCTACGAGCAGTACTTC
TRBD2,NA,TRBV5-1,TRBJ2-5,CTSSLGLPYQETQYF,TGCACCAGCAGCCTGGGACTACCTTACCAAGAGACCCAGTACTTC
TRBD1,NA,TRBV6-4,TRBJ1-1,CASSDGIRDSRNTEAFF,TGTGCCAGCAGTGACGGGATCCGGGACAGTCGGAACACTGAAGCTTTCTTT
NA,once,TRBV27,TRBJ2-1,CASSYSSYNEQFF,TGTGCCAGCAGTTATAGTTCCTACAATGAGCAGTTCTTC
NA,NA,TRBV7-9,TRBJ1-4,CASSLDAGGWEKLFF,TGTGCCAGCAGCTTAGACGCGGGGGGCTGGGAAAAACTGTTTTTT
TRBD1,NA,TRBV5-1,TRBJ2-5,CASSREGQGYGETQYF,TGCGCCAGCAGCCGAGAGGGACAGGGGTATGGAGAGACCCAGTACTTC
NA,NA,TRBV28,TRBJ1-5,CASREAGGNQPQHF,TGTGCCAGCAGGGAGGCTGGAGGCAATCAGCCCCAGCATTTT
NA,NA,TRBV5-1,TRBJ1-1,CASRGQLAGERDTEAFF,TGCGCCAGCAGAGGCCAACTGGCAGGGGAAAGAGACACTGAAGCTTTCTTT
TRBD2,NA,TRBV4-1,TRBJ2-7,CASSPDSGRAHEQYF,TGCGCCAGCAGCCCCGACAGCGGGAGAGCCCACGAGCAGTACTTC
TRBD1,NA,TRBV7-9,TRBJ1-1,CASSWGTANTEAFF,TGTGCCAGCAGCTGGGGGACAGCGAACACTGAAGCTTTCTTT
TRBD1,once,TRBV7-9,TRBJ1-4,CSSSLGQGNEKLFF,TGTTCCAGCAGCTTAGGACAGGGGAATGAAAAACTGTTTTTT
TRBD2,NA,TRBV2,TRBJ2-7,CASSEGGVTYEQYF,TGTGCCAGCAGTGAGGGGGGGGTGACCTACGAGCAGTACTTC
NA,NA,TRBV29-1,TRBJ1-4,CSVRGQPNEKLFF,TGCAGCGTGAGAGGGCAGCCGAATGAAAAACTGTTTTTT
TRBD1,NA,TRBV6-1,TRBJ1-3,CASSQGAGGNTIYF,TGTGCCAGCAGTCAGGGGGCAGGAGGAAACACCATATATTTT
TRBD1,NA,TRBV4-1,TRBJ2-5,CASSQMTGRQETQYF,TGCGCCAGCAGCCAGATGACAGGGCGCCAAGAGACCCAGTACTTC